This T cell receptor beta chain was documented in a study of cytomegalovirus exposure and HLA in healthy donors. The study's findings and limits: Rarity characterized most TCR sequences, yet some public TCRs appeared in many donors.

With 60 Vbeta and 13 Jbeta primers, the PCR was carried out. Generated by immunoSEQ multiplex PCR, the TCRdb table keeps only in-frame clones and is missing some. The repertoire holds around 99,000 clones, approximately 70% seen once, with about 8.4% in the top ten. The CDR3 loop spans 15 amino acids. In germline, CDR1 is SEHNR, CDR2 FQNEAQ (reference sequence). The V and J ends lost 5 bases and 3 bases, in that order; junction bases with no gene match: 8. In regard to this clone: The antigen remains undetermined.

Material for sequencing was PBMCs. The receptor was derived from a man aged 35 to 55 in good health and CMV-seronegative. V gene TRBV7-9 combines with J gene TRBJ1-1; 8 nucleotides match TRBD1. The CDR3 coding sequence is TGTGCCAGCAGCCCGACAGGGGCCGGTGACACTGAAGCTTTCTTT. It encodes CASSPTGAGDTEAFF. The full variable domain, rest sourced from reference TRBV7-9 and TRBJ1-1, is DTGVSQNPRHKITKRGQNVTFRCDPISEHNRLYWYRQTLGQGPEFLTYFQNEAQLEKSRLLSDRFSAERPKGSFSTLEIQRTEQGDSAMYLCASSPTGAGDTEAFFGQGTRLTVV.